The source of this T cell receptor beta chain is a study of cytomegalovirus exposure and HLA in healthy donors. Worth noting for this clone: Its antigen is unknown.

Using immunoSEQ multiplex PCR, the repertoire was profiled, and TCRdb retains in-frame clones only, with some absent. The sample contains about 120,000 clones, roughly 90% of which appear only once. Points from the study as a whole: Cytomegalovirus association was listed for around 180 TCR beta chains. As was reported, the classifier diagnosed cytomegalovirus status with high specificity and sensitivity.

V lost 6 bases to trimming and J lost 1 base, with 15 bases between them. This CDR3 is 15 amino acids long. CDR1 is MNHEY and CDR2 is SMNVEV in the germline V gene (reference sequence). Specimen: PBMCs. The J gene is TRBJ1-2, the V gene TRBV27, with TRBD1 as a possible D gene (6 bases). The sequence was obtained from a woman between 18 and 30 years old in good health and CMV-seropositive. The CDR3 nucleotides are TGTGCCAGCAGCCCCGGGGGGGGCGGTAACTATGGCTACACCTTC. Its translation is CASSPGGGGNYGYTF.